This is a list of T cell receptor beta chains from one sample in a study of T cell changes during pregnancy in multiple sclerosis. The repertoire was sequenced with immunoSEQ multiplex PCR; TCRdb's copy has only in-frame clones and lacks some. This table has 68,000 or so clones, roughly 89% appearing once. Sequenced material: peripheral blood, taken in the second trimester of pregnancy. These receptors originate from a female donor with multiple sclerosis, enrolled in a pregnancy study. Each CDR3 is given with its conserved first and last residue. A D gene is named only where the DNA matches it firmly. Clone size is shown for a subset of rows, as once, few, many or a class of expanded clone.

j_call: TRBJ1-1
clone_size: NA
d_call: NA
v_call: TRBV19
cdr3_aa: CASSIGFGNTEAFF
cdr3_nt: TGTGCCAGTAGTATCGGGTTCGGGAACACTGAAGCTTTCTTT

j_call: TRBJ2-1
clone_size: NA
d_call: TRBD1
v_call: TRBV6-4
cdr3_aa: CASSQLTGTGVYGEQFF
cdr3_nt: TGTGCCAGCAGTCAATTAACGGGGACAGGGGTGTATGGTGAGCAGTTCTTC

j_call: TRBJ2-2
clone_size: NA
d_call: NA
v_call: TRBV5-4
cdr3_aa: CASSPSYGYTGELFF
cdr3_nt: TGTGCCAGCAGCCCATCCTACGGGTATACCGGGGAGCTGTTTTTT

j_call: TRBJ1-1
clone_size: NA
d_call: NA
v_call: TRBV30
cdr3_aa: CAWSVSGAEAFF
cdr3_nt: TGTGCCTGGAGTGTAAGCGGGGCTGAAGCTTTCTTT

j_call: TRBJ2-2
clone_size: few
d_call: TRBD2
v_call: TRBV6-4
cdr3_aa: CASSHSGGNTGELFF
cdr3_nt: TGTGCCAGCAGTCATAGCGGGGGTAACACCGGGGAGCTGTTTTTT

j_call: TRBJ1-1
clone_size: NA
d_call: NA
v_call: TRBV9
cdr3_aa: CASSAPPGSEAFF
cdr3_nt: TGTGCCAGCAGCGCCCCTCCGGGGTCTGAAGCTTTCTTT

j_call: TRBJ1-1
clone_size: NA
d_call: NA
v_call: TRBV19
cdr3_aa: CASMPVGSGAEAFF
cdr3_nt: TGTGCCAGTATGCCAGTCGGCAGCGGGGCTGAAGCTTTCTTT

j_call: TRBJ2-1
clone_size: NA
d_call: TRBD2
v_call: TRBV6-6
cdr3_aa: CASSPGLAGVYNEQFF
cdr3_nt: TGTGCCAGCAGCCCCGGACTAGCGGGAGTCTACAATGAGCAGTTCTTC

j_call: TRBJ2-6
clone_size: NA
d_call: NA
v_call: TRBV19
cdr3_aa: CASSTLGGGPPGANVLTF
cdr3_nt: TGTGCCAGTAGTACCTTAGGTGGGGGCCCCCCTGGGGCCAACGTCCTGACTTTC

j_call: TRBJ2-7
clone_size: once
d_call: NA
v_call: TRBV7-2
cdr3_aa: CASSLFGRDEQYF
cdr3_nt: TGTGCCAGCAGCTTATTCGGGCGGGACGAGCAGTACTTC

j_call: TRBJ2-5
clone_size: NA
d_call: NA
v_call: TRBV19
cdr3_aa: CASNNGGRGETQYF
cdr3_nt: TGTGCCAGTAATAACGGGGGGCGGGGGGAGACCCAGTACTTC

j_call: TRBJ2-3
clone_size: NA
d_call: TRBD1
v_call: TRBV11-2
cdr3_aa: CASSLDRAYTDTQYF
cdr3_nt: TGTGCCAGCAGCTTGGACAGGGCCTACACAGATACGCAGTATTTT

j_call: TRBJ1-1
clone_size: NA
d_call: NA
v_call: TRBV5-4
cdr3_aa: CASSLTGVGTEAFF
cdr3_nt: TGTGCCAGCAGCTTGACCGGGGTGGGAACTGAAGCTTTCTTT

j_call: TRBJ1-3
clone_size: NA
d_call: TRBD1
v_call: TRBV4-2
cdr3_aa: CASSQETGAGNTIYF
cdr3_nt: TGTGCCAGCAGCCAAGAGACAGGGGCGGGAAACACCATATATTTT

j_call: TRBJ1-6
clone_size: few
d_call: NA
v_call: TRBV2
cdr3_aa: CASRGTGTPLHF
cdr3_nt: TGTGCCAGCAGAGGAACAGGGACACCCCTCCACTTT

j_call: TRBJ2-3
clone_size: NA
d_call: TRBD2
v_call: TRBV4-3
cdr3_aa: CASSHSGADSDTQYF
cdr3_nt: TGCGCCAGCAGCCACAGCGGGGCCGACTCAGATACGCAGTATTTT

j_call: TRBJ1-1
clone_size: once
d_call: NA
v_call: TRBV29-1
cdr3_aa: CSVEPRQTMNTEAFF
cdr3_nt: TGCAGCGTTGAACCCCGACAGACCATGAACACTGAAGCTTTCTTT

j_call: TRBJ1-2
clone_size: NA
d_call: TRBD1
v_call: TRBV19
cdr3_aa: CASGTRGRGYGYTF
cdr3_nt: TGTGCCAGTGGCACCAGGGGGCGCGGCTATGGCTACACCTTC

j_call: TRBJ1-1
clone_size: NA
d_call: TRBD1
v_call: TRBV7-2
cdr3_aa: CASSFDRGDTEAFF
cdr3_nt: TGTGCCAGCAGCTTTGACAGGGGGGACACTGAAGCTTTCTTT

j_call: TRBJ1-4
clone_size: NA
d_call: NA
v_call: TRBV18
cdr3_aa: CASSPPQGWMFF
cdr3_nt: TGTGCCAGCTCACCGCCACAGGGCTGGATGTTTTTT

j_call: TRBJ2-2
clone_size: NA
d_call: NA
v_call: TRBV19
cdr3_aa: CASRLQGRGTGELFF
cdr3_nt: TGTGCCAGTAGACTACAGGGAAGGGGCACCGGGGAGCTGTTTTTT

j_call: TRBJ2-6
clone_size: NA
d_call: NA
v_call: TRBV19
cdr3_aa: CASSISGAGANVLTF
cdr3_nt: TGTGCCAGTAGTATTTCCGGGGCTGGGGCCAACGTCCTGACTTTC

j_call: TRBJ1-4
clone_size: once
d_call: NA
v_call: TRBV9
cdr3_aa: CASSVDGREGEKLFF
cdr3_nt: TGTGCCAGCAGCGTAGATGGGAGGGAGGGTGAAAAACTGTTTTTT

j_call: TRBJ1-2
clone_size: NA
d_call: TRBD1
v_call: TRBV6-5
cdr3_aa: CASSTKRQGYGYTF
cdr3_nt: TGTGCCAGCAGTACGAAGCGACAGGGCTATGGCTACACCTTC

j_call: TRBJ1-1
clone_size: NA
d_call: TRBD1
v_call: TRBV25-1
cdr3_aa: CASRRTGKRNTEAFF
cdr3_nt: TGTGCCAGCAGGAGGACAGGAAAAAGGAACACTGAAGCTTTCTTT

j_call: TRBJ2-3
clone_size: NA
d_call: NA
v_call: TRBV30
cdr3_aa: CAWSVQDTQYF
cdr3_nt: TGTGCCTGGAGTGTACAAGATACGCAGTATTTT

j_call: TRBJ2-1
clone_size: NA
d_call: TRBD1
v_call: TRBV5-6
cdr3_aa: CASSLAGTGRSEQFF
cdr3_nt: TGTGCCAGCAGCCTTGCCGGGACAGGGCGTAGTGAGCAGTTCTTC

j_call: TRBJ1-5
clone_size: NA
d_call: NA
v_call: TRBV7-2
cdr3_aa: CASSLRGLSNQPQHF
cdr3_nt: TGTGCCAGCAGCCTAAGGGGACTCAGCAATCAGCCCCAGCATTTT

j_call: TRBJ1-3
clone_size: NA
d_call: TRBD1
v_call: TRBV6-6
cdr3_aa: CASSYTGASGNTIYF
cdr3_nt: TGTGCCAGCAGTTACACAGGGGCCTCTGGAAACACCATATATTTT

j_call: TRBJ1-6
clone_size: NA
d_call: NA
v_call: TRBV25-1
cdr3_aa: CASSEWAGLNSPLHF
cdr3_nt: TGTGCCAGCAGTGAATGGGCAGGATTAAATTCACCCCTCCACTTT

j_call: TRBJ2-2
clone_size: NA
d_call: NA
v_call: TRBV27
cdr3_aa: CASSQLPGTYTGELFF
cdr3_nt: TGTGCCAGCAGCCAACTTCCCGGGACATACACCGGGGAGCTGTTTTTT

j_call: TRBJ1-1
clone_size: NA
d_call: NA
v_call: TRBV7-2
cdr3_aa: CASSLQWGGTEAFF
cdr3_nt: TGTGCCAGCAGCTTACAGTGGGGGGGCACTGAAGCTTTCTTT

j_call: TRBJ2-3
clone_size: NA
d_call: TRBD2
v_call: TRBV6-4
cdr3_aa: CASSRQGLAGGTDTQYF
cdr3_nt: TGTGCCAGCAGCCGACAGGGCCTAGCGGGGGGGACAGATACGCAGTATTTT

j_call: TRBJ2-7
clone_size: NA
d_call: TRBD1
v_call: TRBV7-3
cdr3_aa: CASSWGQGAYEQYF
cdr3_nt: TGTGCCAGCAGCTGGGGACAGGGGGCCTACGAGCAGTACTTC

j_call: TRBJ1-5
clone_size: NA
d_call: NA
v_call: TRBV7-2
cdr3_aa: CASSSPYNQPQHF
cdr3_nt: TGTGCCAGCAGCTCCCCGTACAATCAGCCCCAGCATTTT

j_call: TRBJ1-1
clone_size: NA
d_call: NA
v_call: TRBV15
cdr3_aa: CATSRDATDKAFF
cdr3_nt: TGTGCCACCAGCAGAGATGCTACAGATAAAGCTTTCTTT

j_call: TRBJ2-7
clone_size: NA
d_call: TRBD2
v_call: TRBV11-2
cdr3_aa: CASSPSGGPSYEQYF
cdr3_nt: TGTGCCAGCTCCCCTAGCGGGGGGCCTTCCTACGAGCAGTACTTC

j_call: TRBJ2-4
clone_size: NA
d_call: TRBD1
v_call: TRBV19
cdr3_aa: CASSMTGFRGNGQYF
cdr3_nt: TGTGCCAGTAGTATGACAGGGTTCAGGGGAAACGGTCAGTACTTC

j_call: TRBJ2-7
clone_size: NA
d_call: NA
v_call: TRBV6-5
cdr3_aa: CASSAGSALTYEQYF
cdr3_nt: TGTGCCAGCAGTGCAGGGTCGGCCTTAACCTACGAGCAGTACTTC

j_call: TRBJ2-7
clone_size: NA
d_call: NA
v_call: TRBV19
cdr3_aa: CASARHGGEQYF
cdr3_nt: TGTGCCAGTGCTAGGCACGGGGGCGAGCAGTACTTC

j_call: TRBJ2-1
clone_size: NA
d_call: TRBD1
v_call: TRBV18
cdr3_aa: CASSPRPTGYLGDEQFF
cdr3_nt: TGTGCCAGCTCACCTCGGCCGACAGGGTACTTAGGGGATGAGCAGTTCTTC

j_call: TRBJ2-7
clone_size: NA
d_call: NA
v_call: TRBV7-2
cdr3_aa: CASSDTSYEQYF
cdr3_nt: TGTGCCAGCAGTGACACCTCCTACGAGCAGTACTTC